These T cell receptor beta chains were read from a single sample in a study of early T cells in non-severe SARS-CoV-2 infection. Using its own MiXCR run on the 5' RACE reads, TCRdb lists one record per CDR3 protein. Among around 20,000 distinct CDR3 sequences, less than 4.5% were seen once, and the ten largest hold more than 1.2%. Sequencing used whole blood. The source of these receptors is an adult who was a healthcare worker with PCR-confirmed SARS-CoV-2 infection or an uninfected control (not recorded which). Both conserved end residues are part of each CDR3. A clone size is listed for some rows: how often the clone was seen (once, few, many), or a class if it is expanded.

len,v_gene,abundance,CDR3aa
14,TRBV18,many,CASSPLDRNTEAFF
14,TRBV4-3,-,CASSPGDGAYEQYF
13,TRBV18,many,CASSPPNGETQYF
15,TRBV7-9,few,CASSPPFGSTDTQYF
16,TRBV6-2/TRBV6-3,many,CASSYPEGQGHQPQHF
14,TRBV12-3/TRBV12-4,-,CASRQGQRNSPLHF
14,TRBV7-9,many,CASSLGGNSYEQYF
15,TRBV7-6,medium-sized,CASSLEAGGHNEQFF
11,TRBV6-6,many,CASSYSDEQFF
15,TRBV7-2,many,CASSLAGWGNQPQHF
11,TRBV20-1,-,CSARAVYGYTF
16,TRBV20-1,few,CSANSGTSGTYNEQFF
15,TRBV2,many,CASSEHGQGGNEQYF
14,TRBV20-1,many,CSAVGTSGTDTQYF
15,TRBV6-1,-,CASSELRGFTGELFF
16,TRBV5-1,-,CASSLRPGGLYNEQFF
15,TRBV3-1,-,CASSQEGRGYTEAFF
18,TRBV3-1,many,CASSNQYKQRGPTGELFF
13,TRBV20-1,many,CSAPSATNYGYTF
14,TRBV10-3,many,CAIGLGQGGTEAFF
14,TRBV19,few,CASSLQIRTDTQYF
14,TRBV6-5,-,CASSVEGGTDTQYF
14,TRBV7-2,many,CASSLGGYNSPLHF
17,TRBV28,medium-sized,CASSLRGTGKGNQPQHF
15,TRBV7-2,many,CASSLGQGARNIQYF
15,TRBV6-6,-,CASSDRRRAAETQYF
13,TRBV3-1,many,CASSFRDSYGYTF
15,TRBV10-3,-,CAISGDRASGNTIYF
13,TRBV30,many,CAWSDGWNTEAFF
17,TRBV20-1,many,CSASTSGGPSSYNEQFF
15,TRBV20-1,many,CSASKARDSSYEQYF
14,TRBV5-4,many,CASSLDRGKNEQFF
13,TRBV10-1,many,CASNRDRNTEAFF
13,TRBV19,many,CASSIRRGQPQHF
15,TRBV7-9,many,CASSTGHSGANVLTF